The present TCR beta chain was sequenced within a study of neurological immune-mediated disorders (dated by TCRdb to between 2017 and 2020). Turning to the overall study: Peripheral blood TCR-beta repertoires from HTLV-I-associated myelopathy (HAM/TSP) patients, multiple sclerosis patients and healthy controls were compared by UMI-based sequencing. The cohort comprised roughly 65 subjects: some 15 HAM/TSP patients, around 34 multiple sclerosis patients and 20 healthy controls. The approximately 96 TCR-beta libraries covered PBMC samples along with longitudinal samples, technical triplicates, and paired sorted CD4+ and CD8+ T-cell subsets. Each longitudinal HAM/TSP and healthy donor was sampled at 3 time-points spaced at 3-40 month intervals. Study-level results and caveats: Across subjects, expanded clones never shared an identical CDR3 amino acid sequence, which suggests that the TCR-beta repertoires in every group were private. The highest TCR clonal expansion was observed in HAM/TSP patients, whereas the lowest was observed in MS patients, even when compared with healthy controls.

Taken with the paper, the label for time point translates to: longitudinal time-point 2. For the unsorted PBMC libraries, 2 million PBMCs were stored in RNAlater at -80 degrees C until RNA extraction and were used to generate the libraries. Peripheral blood was subjected to Ficoll-Hypaque density gradient centrifugation to isolate PBMCs, which were then cryopreserved in liquid nitrogen. CDR1 and CDR2 are drawn from the germline V gene: SGHRS, YFSETQ. For this chain, trimming is 5 bases at the V end and 2 bases at the J end, and the number of junction bases without a gene match is 23. The cysteine opens and the phenylalanine closes a CDR3 of 21 amino acids. Of the read, only the CDR3 DNA is kept; its 63 bases are in frame from base 1. For this clonotype: Its antigen has not been determined. No base quality values were provided; no much bigger clone lies one nucleotide off.

To synthesize cDNA, template-switch 5'RACE was performed with a primer carrying a 10-nucleotide random unique molecular identifier so that each TCR transcript was tagged. Each sequencing run produced over 160 million TCR-beta sequences covering 15-18 subjects. Total RNA was extracted with the RNeasy kit. TCR-beta VDJ regions were amplified with primers for the TCR constant region and the 5'RACE anchor, using the KAPA Real-time Library Amplification kit. A first PCR added sample indexes and Illumina adaptors, after which a second PCR increased the library yield. After Ampure bead purification, the roughly 650 bp TCR product was size-selected on a 2% E-gel SizeSelection system. Before pooling, library quality was assessed on a Bioanalyzer, concentration was determined with Qubit, and library quantification was performed with the Kapa Library Quantification kit. Libraries were sequenced paired-end 2 x 150 bp on an Illumina HiSeq 2500. To increase sequence diversity, about 25-31% phiX was spiked into each library pool. Per the source publication's procedure: Quality-filtered reads were processed with the UMI-based MiGEC pipeline, and over 75% of raw TCR sequences were removed by the MiGEC pipeline during error correction. IMGT germline references were used for aligning VDJ genes, and each clonotype was defined as a unique CDR3 amino acid sequence together with its V-J genes. VDJtools evaluated clonal expansion, Shannon diversity and CDR3 relatedness (CalcPairwiseDistances, ClusterSamples); CLCbio workbench built phylogenetic trees. Using coefficient-of-variation modelling across technical triplicates, the study counted a clone as expanded if it had at least 8 unique UMIs. TCRdb reprocessing: public reads trimmed at Q25 with fastp, clones called with MiXCR, in-frame beta chains kept. When rows share a CDR3 protein, they turn into one entry using the most common DNA and genes. In this record, the V and J calls reflect TCRdb's handling and not the investigators' own analysis. The sample contains about 90,000 distinct CDR3 sequences, about 13% of them found a single time. The ten largest account for 5% of the sample.

The TCR originated in a female donor with HTLV-1-associated myelopathy (HAM/TSP). The sample consisted of PBMCs. Recombination joined TRBV5-1 with TRBJ2-5; TRBD2 fits 11 bases in the junction. CDR3 sequence: CASSIGLAGSGSGGEQETQYF. The DNA is as follows: TGCGCCAGCAGTATAGGACTAGCGGGTTCCGGTAGCGGGGGGGAACAAGAGACCCAGTACTTC.